This T cell receptor (beta chain) was identified in a study of control samples from healthy donors and cancer patients. Trimming pared 0 bases from V and 17 bases from J, leaving 15 bases between. The CDR3 covers 13 residues. Germline CDR1 is SGHRS and CDR2 is YFSETQ. Some clones are missing from TCRdb's copy, which holds only in-frame ones; the method was immunoSEQ multiplex PCR. The data hold 70,000 to 80,000 clones, with roughly 87% observed a single time. The chain has TRBV5-1 and TRBJ1-6; D remains ambiguous. The sequence was collected from a woman between 45 and 65 years old in good health. Sequencing was done on a sample of blood. The CDR3 DNA is TGCGCCAGCAGCTTGGGAGACGCCCGATCTGTCCACTTT. The encoded protein is CASSLGDARSVHF.